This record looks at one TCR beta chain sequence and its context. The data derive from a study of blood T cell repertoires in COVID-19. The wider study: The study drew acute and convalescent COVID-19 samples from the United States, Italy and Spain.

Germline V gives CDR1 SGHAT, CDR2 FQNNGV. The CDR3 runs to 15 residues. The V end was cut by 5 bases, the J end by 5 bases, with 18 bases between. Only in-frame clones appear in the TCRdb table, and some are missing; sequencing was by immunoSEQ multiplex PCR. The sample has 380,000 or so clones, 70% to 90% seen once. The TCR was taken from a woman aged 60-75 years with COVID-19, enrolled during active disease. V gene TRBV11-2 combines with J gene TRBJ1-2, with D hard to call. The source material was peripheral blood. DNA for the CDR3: TGTGCCAGCAGCCGTAATGCCGAGGGAGCTTATGGCTACACCTTC. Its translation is CASSRNAEGAYGYTF.